The clone carrying this T cell receptor beta chain was found many times. This specimen comes from a study of human T cells and chemical hapten exposure. The time point is: pre-sensitization, week 0. The treatment here: therapeutic diphenylcyclopropenone sensitization with weekly scalp DPC. Before extraction, the whole blood was not fractionated, and total RNA was taken from it. MiXCR, run by TCRdb on the RACE reads, gives a single entry per CDR3 protein. Of tens of thousands of distinct CDR3 sequences in the sample, 10% to 13% were seen once. Germline V CDR1 and CDR2: SEHNR, FQNEAQ (reference sequence). The length of the CDR3 is 13 residues. The V and J ends lost 4 bases and 3 bases, in that order; junction bases with no gene match: 1.

The clonotype comes from a man in his fifties with alopecia areata. Some clones in this sample may be carry-over from other donors' samples. This material consisted of whole blood, taken in connection with sensitization to the hapten diphenylcyclopropenone (DPC). The gene calls are TRBV7-9 and TRBJ1-1, with 8 bases aligning to TRBD1. This CDR3 reads CASSSQGDTEAFF. CDR3 bases: TGTGCCAGCAGCTCACAGGGGGACACTGAAGCTTTCTTT.